The 3 T cell receptor beta chains given below trace back to one sample, sequenced in a study of blood T cells in healthy people across ages. PCR was performed a second time for roughly 6 to 12 cycles using a sample-barcoded 5' primer and a J-beta primer mix. TCRdb itself ran the 5' RACE reads through MiXCR, one entry per CDR3 protein. The data hold hundreds of thousands of distinct CDR3 sequences, with 25% to 35% observed a single time. The sequenced sample consisted of blood. The receptors shown here come from an elderly woman in good health.

Concerning this clonotype: A much larger clone sits a single nucleotide away, making a read error possible. This rearrangement joins TRBV7-6 to TRBJ2-1, with 11 bases matching TRBD2. With the DNA end fitting TRBJ2-7 better, the J assignment may be wrong. Germline lookup yields CDR1 SGHVS and CDR2 FNYEAQ. This CDR3 contains 16 residues. CDR3 residues: CASSLEGLAAYNEQYF. The CDR3 region has the DNA TGTGCCAGCAGCTTAGAGGGACTAGCGGCCTACAATGAGCAGTACTTC.

This clonotype was seen only a few times. Mismatch with germline at one junction end may stem from a read error. The rearrangement links TRBV20-1 to TRBJ2-4, with unresolved D. This CDR3 has 13 amino acids. Per the germline V gene, CDR1 is DFQATT and CDR2 is SNEGSKA (reference sequence). Here the CDR3 DNA reads TGCAGCGCGGAGCCCCGAGACAAAAGCATTCAGTACTTC. This gives the protein CSAEPRDKSIQYF.

With respect to this clonotype: This sequence may be a read error, since a much larger clone differs from it by one base. The chain links TRBV5-1 to TRBJ1-2; 10 bases fit TRBD1. This CDR3 has 14 amino acids. Germline-derived CDR1 and CDR2 are SGHRS and YFSETQ. The trim removed 7 bases at V and 5 bases at J, leaving 8 bases unmatched. The CDR3 loop reads CASHTGTGDYGYTF. The CDR3 DNA sequence: TGCGCCAGCCACACCGGGACAGGGGATTATGGCTACACCTTC.